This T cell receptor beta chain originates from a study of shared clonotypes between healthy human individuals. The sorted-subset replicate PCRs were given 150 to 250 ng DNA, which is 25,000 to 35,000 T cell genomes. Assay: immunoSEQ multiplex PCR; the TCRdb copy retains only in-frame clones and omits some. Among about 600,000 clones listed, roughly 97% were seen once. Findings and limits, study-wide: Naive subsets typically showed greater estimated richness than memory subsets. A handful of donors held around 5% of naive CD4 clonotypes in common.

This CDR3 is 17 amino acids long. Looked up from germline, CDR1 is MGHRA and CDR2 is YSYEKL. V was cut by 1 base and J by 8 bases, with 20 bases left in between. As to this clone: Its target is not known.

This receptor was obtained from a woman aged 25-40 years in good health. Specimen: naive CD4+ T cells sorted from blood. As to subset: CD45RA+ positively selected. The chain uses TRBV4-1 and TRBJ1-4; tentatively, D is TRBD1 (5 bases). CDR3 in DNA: TGCGCCAGCAGCCAAGGGCTGCGGGGGTTTCTGAGAGAAAAACTGTTTTTT. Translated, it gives CASSQGLRGFLREKLFF.